This T cell receptor beta chain was sequenced during a study of patients and donors after allogeneic stem cell transplantation. This CDR3 has 15 amino acids. The V and J ends lost 5 bases and 2 bases respectively, with 16 bases between them. Germline CDR1 is SGHDT and CDR2 is YYEEEE. Each CDR3 protein is one row after TCRdb ran MiXCR on the RT-PCR reads. The sample lists about 960,000 distinct CDR3 sequences, about a sixth occurring once. The J gene is TRBJ1-1, the V gene TRBV5-6; D gene uncertain. This clonotype originated in a human donor who was either an allogeneic HSCT recipient or a stem cell or donor lymphocyte infusion donor (not recorded which). It is not recorded whose cells these are; they may come from a transplant donor. What was sequenced was blood, either unsorted or a sorted T cell fraction (not recorded which). The CDR3 region has the DNA TGTGCCAGCAGGGTGCGGCCACAAAGCAACACTGAAGCTTTCTTT. Its translation is CASRVRPQSNTEAFF.